The clone carrying this T cell receptor beta chain has ten or more counts. Its antigen is currently unknown. Using its own MiXCR run on the RT-PCR reads, TCRdb lists one record per CDR3 protein. Here the sample spans about 520,000 distinct CDR3 sequences, less than 7.5% being singletons. This CDR3 region has 13 residues. Trimming took 5 bases from V and 2 from J, leaving 7 bases between them. The V gene's germline CDR1 is MDHEN and CDR2 SYDVKM. The sample belongs to a study of response to subunit inactivated influenza vaccine. Study outcomes and limitations: It was the authors' suggestion that each seasonal influenza vaccination recruits few new T cells.

The sequencing here drew on PBMCs from blood, taken approximately 25 months after vaccination. This sequence was found in a man aged 50 to 75 who received an inactivated influenza vaccine. The gene calls are TRBV28 and TRBJ1-5; D uncertain. In DNA, the CDR3 is TGTGCCAGCAGTAGGGAGCGCAATCAGCCCCAGCATTTT. Residues: CASSRERNQPQHF.